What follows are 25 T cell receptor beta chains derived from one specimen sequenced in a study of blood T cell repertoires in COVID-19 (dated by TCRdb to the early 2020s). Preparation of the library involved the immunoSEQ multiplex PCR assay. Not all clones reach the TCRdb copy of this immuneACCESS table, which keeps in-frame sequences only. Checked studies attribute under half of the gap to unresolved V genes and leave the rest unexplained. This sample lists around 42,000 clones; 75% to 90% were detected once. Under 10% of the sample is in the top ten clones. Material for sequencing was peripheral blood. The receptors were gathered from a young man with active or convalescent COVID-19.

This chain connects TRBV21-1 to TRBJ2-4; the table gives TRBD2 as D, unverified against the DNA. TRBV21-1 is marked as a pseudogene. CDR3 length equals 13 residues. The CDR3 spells CASLAGAKNIQYF. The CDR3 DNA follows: TGTGCCAGCCTAGCGGGAGCCAAAAACATTCAGTACTTC.

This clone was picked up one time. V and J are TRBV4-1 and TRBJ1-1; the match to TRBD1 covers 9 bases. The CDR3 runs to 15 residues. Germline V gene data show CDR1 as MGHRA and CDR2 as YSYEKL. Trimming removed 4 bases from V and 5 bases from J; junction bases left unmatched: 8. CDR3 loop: CASSPRQGEKTEAFF. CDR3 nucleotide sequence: TGCGCCAGCAGCCCTCGACAGGGGGAGAAGACTGAAGCTTTCTTT.

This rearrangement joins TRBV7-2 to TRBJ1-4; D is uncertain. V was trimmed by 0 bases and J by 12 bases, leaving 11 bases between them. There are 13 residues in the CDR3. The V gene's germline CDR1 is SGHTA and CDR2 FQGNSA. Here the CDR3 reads CASSLAREGELFF. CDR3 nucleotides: TGTGCCAGCAGCTTAGCGAGGGAGGGAGAACTGTTTTTT.

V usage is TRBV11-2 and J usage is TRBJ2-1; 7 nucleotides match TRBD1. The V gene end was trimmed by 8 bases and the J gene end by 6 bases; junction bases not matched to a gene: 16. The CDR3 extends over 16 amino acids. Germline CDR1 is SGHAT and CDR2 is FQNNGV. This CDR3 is CASGKTATAGGNEQFF. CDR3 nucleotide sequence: TGTGCCAGCGGGAAAACGGCCACGGCAGGGGGCAATGAGCAGTTCTTC. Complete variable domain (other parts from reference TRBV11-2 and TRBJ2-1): EAGVAQSPRYKIIEKRQSVAFWCNPISGHATLYWYQQILGQGPKLLIQFQNNGVVDDSQLPKDRFSAERLKGVDSTLKIQPAKLEDSAVYLCASGKTATAGGNEQFFGPGTRLTVL.

In DNA, the CDR3 is TGTGCCAGCAGACAGGGGGCCAATGGCTACACCTTC. Protein product: CASRQGANGYTF. The chain links TRBV6-5 to TRBJ1-2; 9 nucleotides agree with TRBD1. The CDR3 has 12 residues. The germline gives CDR1 MNHEY, CDR2 SVGAGI. The J segment lost 6 bases and the V segment lost 6 bases, leaving 2 bases of the junction unmatched.

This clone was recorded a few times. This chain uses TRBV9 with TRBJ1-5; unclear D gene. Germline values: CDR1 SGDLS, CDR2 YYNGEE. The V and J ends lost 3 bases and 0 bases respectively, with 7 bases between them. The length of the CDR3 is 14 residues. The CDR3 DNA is TGTGCCAGCAGCGAAACAGATAGCAATCAGCCCCAGCATTTT. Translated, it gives CASSETDSNQPQHF.

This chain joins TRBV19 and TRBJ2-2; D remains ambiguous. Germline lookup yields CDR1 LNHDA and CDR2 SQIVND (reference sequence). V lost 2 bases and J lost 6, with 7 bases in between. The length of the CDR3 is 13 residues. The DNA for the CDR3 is TGTGCCAGTAGTATATCCCTCGCCGGGGAGCTGTTTTTT. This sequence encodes CASSISLAGELFF.

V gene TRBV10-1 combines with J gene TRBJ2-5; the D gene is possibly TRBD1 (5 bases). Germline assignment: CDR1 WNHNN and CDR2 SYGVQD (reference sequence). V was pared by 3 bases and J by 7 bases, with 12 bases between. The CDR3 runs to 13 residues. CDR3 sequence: CASSDAPQGTQYF. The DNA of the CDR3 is TGCGCCAGCAGTGACGCTCCCCAGGGGACCCAGTACTTC.

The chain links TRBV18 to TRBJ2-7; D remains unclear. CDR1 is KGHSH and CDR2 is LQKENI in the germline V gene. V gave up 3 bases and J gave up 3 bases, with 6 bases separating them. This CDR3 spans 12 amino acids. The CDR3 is CASSPYFYEQYV. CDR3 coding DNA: TGTGCCAGCTCACCTTACTTCTACGAGCAGTACGTC.

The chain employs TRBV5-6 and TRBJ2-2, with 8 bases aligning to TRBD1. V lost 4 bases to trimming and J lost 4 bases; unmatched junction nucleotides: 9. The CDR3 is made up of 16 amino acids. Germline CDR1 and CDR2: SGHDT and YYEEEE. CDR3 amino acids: CASSSRTGLGTGELFF. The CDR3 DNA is TGTGCCAGCAGCAGCCGGACAGGGTTGGGCACCGGGGAGCTGTTTTTT.

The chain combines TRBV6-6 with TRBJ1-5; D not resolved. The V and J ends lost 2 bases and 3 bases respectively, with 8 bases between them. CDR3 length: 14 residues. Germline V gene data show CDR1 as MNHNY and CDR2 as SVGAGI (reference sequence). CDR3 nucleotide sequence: TGTGCCAGCAGTTACGGCAGAATCAATCAGCCCCAGCATTTT. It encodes CASSYGRINQPQHF.

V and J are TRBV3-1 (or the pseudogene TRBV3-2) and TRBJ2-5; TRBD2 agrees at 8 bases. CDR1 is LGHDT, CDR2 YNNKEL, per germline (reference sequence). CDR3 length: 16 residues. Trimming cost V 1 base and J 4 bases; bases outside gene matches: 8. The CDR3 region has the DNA TGTGCCAGCAGCCAAGTAAGCGGGAGAAGGGGAGAGACCCAGTACTTC. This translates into CASSQVSGRRGETQYF.

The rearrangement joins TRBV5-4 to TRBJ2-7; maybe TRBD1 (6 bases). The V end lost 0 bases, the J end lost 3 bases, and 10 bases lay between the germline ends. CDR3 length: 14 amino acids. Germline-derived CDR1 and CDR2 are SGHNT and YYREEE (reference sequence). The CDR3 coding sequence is TGTGCCAGCAGCTTGGAACAGGGTGGCTACGAGCAGTACTTC. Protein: CASSLEQGGYEQYF.

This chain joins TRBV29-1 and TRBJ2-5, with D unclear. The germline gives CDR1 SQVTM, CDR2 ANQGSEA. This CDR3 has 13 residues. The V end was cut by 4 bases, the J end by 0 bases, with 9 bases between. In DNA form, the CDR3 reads TGCAGCGTTGTGCCCGCGTACCAAGAGACCCAGTACTTC. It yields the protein CSVVPAYQETQYF.

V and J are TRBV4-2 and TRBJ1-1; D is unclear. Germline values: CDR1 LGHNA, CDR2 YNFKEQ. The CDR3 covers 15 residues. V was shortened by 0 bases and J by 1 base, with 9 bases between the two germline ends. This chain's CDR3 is CASSQDYHRNTEAFF. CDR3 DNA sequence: TGTGCCAGCAGCCAAGATTATCACAGGAACACTGAAGCTTTCTTT.

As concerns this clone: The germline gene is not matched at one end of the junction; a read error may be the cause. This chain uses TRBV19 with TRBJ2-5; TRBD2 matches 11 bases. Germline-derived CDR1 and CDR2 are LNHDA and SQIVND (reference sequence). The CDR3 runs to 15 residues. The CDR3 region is CASSDGLAGQGTQYF. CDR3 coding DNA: TGTGCCAGTAGTGATGGACTAGCGGGTCAAGGGACCCAGTACTTC.

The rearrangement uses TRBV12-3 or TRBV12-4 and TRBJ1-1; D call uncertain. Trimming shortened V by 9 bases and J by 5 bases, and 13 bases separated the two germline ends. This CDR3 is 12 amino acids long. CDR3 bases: TGTGCCAGTACGAGACCAGGTACTGAAGCTTTCTTT. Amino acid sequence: CASTRPGTEAFF.

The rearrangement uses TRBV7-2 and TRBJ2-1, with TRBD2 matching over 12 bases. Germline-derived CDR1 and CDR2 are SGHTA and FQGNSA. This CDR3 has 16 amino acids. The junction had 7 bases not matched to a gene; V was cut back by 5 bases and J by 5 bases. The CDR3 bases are TGTGCCAGCAGCCCCAGGACTAGCGGGGCTAACAATGAGCAGTTCTTC. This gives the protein CASSPRTSGANNEQFF.

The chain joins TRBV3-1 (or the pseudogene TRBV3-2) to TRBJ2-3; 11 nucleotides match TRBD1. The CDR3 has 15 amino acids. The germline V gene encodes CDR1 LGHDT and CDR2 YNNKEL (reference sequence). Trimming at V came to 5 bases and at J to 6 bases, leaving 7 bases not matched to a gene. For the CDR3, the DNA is TGTGCCAGCAGCGACGGACAGGGGGCATTCGATACGCAGTATTTT. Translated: CASSDGQGAFDTQYF.

CDR3 DNA: TGCAGCGCTAAAACAGGGGGGAACACCGGGGAGCTGTTTTTT. As protein: CSAKTGGNTGELFF. The V and J genes are TRBV29-1 and TRBJ2-2; TRBD1 matches at 8 bases. The CDR3 has 14 amino acids. CDR1 and CDR2 (germline): SQVTM, ANQGSEA. V lost 7 bases and J lost 1; bases outside the gene matches: 5.

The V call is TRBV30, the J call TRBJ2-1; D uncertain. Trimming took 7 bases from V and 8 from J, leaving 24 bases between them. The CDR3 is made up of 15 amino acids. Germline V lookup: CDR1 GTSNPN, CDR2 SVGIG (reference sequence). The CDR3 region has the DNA TGTGCCTTCCATAGTTCCAGCGCCGCTTTCGATGAGCAGTTCTTC. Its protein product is CAFHSSSAAFDEQFF. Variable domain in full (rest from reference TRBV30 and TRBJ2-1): SQTIHQWPATLVQPVGSPLSLECTVEGTSNPNLYWYRQAAGRGLQLLFYSVGIGQISSEVPQNLSASRPQDRQFILSSKKLLLSDSGFYLCAFHSSSAAFDEQFFGPGTRLTVL.

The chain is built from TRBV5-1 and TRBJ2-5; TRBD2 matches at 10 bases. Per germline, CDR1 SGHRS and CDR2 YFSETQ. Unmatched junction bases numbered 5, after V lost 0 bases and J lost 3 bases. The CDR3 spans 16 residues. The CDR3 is CASSLVPSGGEETQYF. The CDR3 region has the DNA TGCGCCAGCAGCTTGGTTCCTAGCGGGGGAGAAGAGACCCAGTACTTC. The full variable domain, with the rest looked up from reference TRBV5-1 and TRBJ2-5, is KAGVTQTPRYLIKTRGQQVTLSCSPISGHRSVSWYQQTPGQGLQFLFEYFSETQRNKGNFPGRFSGRQFSNSRSEMNVSTLELGDSALYLCASSLVPSGGEETQYFGPGTRLLVL.

The CDR3 here is CASSGGSGPTGELFF. The CDR3 nucleotides are TGCGCCAGCAGCGGGGGGTCGGGCCCAACCGGGGAGCTGTTTTTT. The V and J genes are TRBV5-1 and TRBJ2-2, with a possible D match to TRBD2 (6 bases). This CDR3 region has 15 residues. V was shortened by 4 bases and J by 5 bases, with 15 bases between the two germline ends. The germline V gene encodes CDR1 SGHRS and CDR2 YFSETQ. Variable domain in full (rest from reference TRBV5-1 and TRBJ2-2): KAGVTQTPRYLIKTRGQQVTLSCSPISGHRSVSWYQQTPGQGLQFLFEYFSETQRNKGNFPGRFSGRQFSNSRSEMNVSTLELGDSALYLCASSGGSGPTGELFFGEGSRLTVL.

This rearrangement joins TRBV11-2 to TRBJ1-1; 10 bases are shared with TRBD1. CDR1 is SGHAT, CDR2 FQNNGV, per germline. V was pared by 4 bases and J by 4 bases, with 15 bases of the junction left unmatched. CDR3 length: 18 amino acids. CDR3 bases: TGTGCCAGCAGCTCCCGGACAGGGGGGGGCCTTAGGGGCACTGAAGCTTTCTTT. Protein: CASSSRTGGGLRGTEAFF.

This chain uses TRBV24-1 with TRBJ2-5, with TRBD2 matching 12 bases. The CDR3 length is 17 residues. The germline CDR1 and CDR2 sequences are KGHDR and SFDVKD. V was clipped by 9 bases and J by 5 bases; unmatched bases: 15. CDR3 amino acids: CATGGISLAGGLETQYF. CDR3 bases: TGTGCCACCGGGGGAATTTCACTAGCGGGAGGATTGGAGACCCAGTACTTC.